The rows below give T cell receptor beta chains drawn from one sample of a study of T cells in Graves' hyperthyroidism and ophthalmopathy. TCRdb re-called the multiplex PCR reads with MiXCR, one entry per CDR3 protein. The sample contains about 380,000 distinct CDR3 sequences, approximately 17% of which appear only once. The sequencing sample was made of blood. The receptors stem from a young man with Graves' ophthalmopathy. Each CDR3 is given with its conserved first and last residue. Each record gives: CDR3 length, V gene, clone size, J gene, D gene, CDR3 DNA, CDR3 protein. A D gene is named only where the DNA matches it firmly. Some rows have no size entry. The others give once, few or many, or a class for an expanded clone.

length: 15; V: TRBV28; size: many; J: TRBJ2-7; D: -; DNA: TGTGCCAGCAGTGAAAACGGAGGGGGCGGGTACGAGCAGTACTTC; CDR3: CASSENGGGGYEQYF
length: 12; V: TRBV18; size: many; J: TRBJ2-5; D: -; DNA: TGTGCCAGCTCACCACCGTTGGAGACCCAGTACTTC; CDR3: CASSPPLETQYF
length: 16; V: TRBV2; size: once; J: TRBJ2-7; D: TRBD1; DNA: TGTGCCAGCAGCGCCCACCGGGACAGGGTGGTCCACGAGCAGTACTTC; CDR3: CASSAHRDRVVHEQYF
length: 14; V: TRBV27; size: -; J: TRBJ1-6; D: -; DNA: TGTGCCAGCAGTTTATCCCCCGGGCCCGCACCCCTCCACTTT; CDR3: CASSLSPGPAPLHF
length: 12; V: TRBV9; size: -; J: TRBJ1-4; D: -; DNA: TGTGCCAGCAGTCCGGGGAATGAAAAACTGTTTTTT; CDR3: CASSPGNEKLFF
length: 15; V: TRBV9; size: many; J: TRBJ1-2; D: -; DNA: TGTGCCAGCAGCGGGCACAGGGAAGCTAACTATGGCTACACCTTC; CDR3: CASSGHREANYGYTF
length: 16; V: TRBV27; size: -; J: TRBJ2-4; D: -; DNA: TGTGCCAGCAGTTCTACAGGGATGCTAGCCAAAAACATTCAGTACTTC; CDR3: CASSSTGMLAKNIQYF
length: 12; V: TRBV27; size: few; J: TRBJ2-7; D: -; DNA: TGTGCCAGCAGTTATTCGGGCGGAGAGCAGTACTTC; CDR3: CASSYSGGEQYF
length: 15; V: TRBV11-2; size: many; J: TRBJ1-2; D: -; DNA: TGTGCCAGCAGCTTAGATAACAGGGAGTCATATGGCTACACCTTC; CDR3: CASSLDNRESYGYTF
length: 14; V: TRBV12-3/TRBV12-4; size: many; J: TRBJ1-1; D: TRBD1; DNA: TGTGCCAGCAGTTTACAGGGGGTTTACACTGAAGCTTTCTTT; CDR3: CASSLQGVYTEAFF
length: 19; V: TRBV6-6; size: few; J: TRBJ2-3; D: -; DNA: TGTGCCAGCAGTTACTCGAAATTCTTAAGCGGATCTAGCACAGATACGCAGTATTTT; CDR3: CASSYSKFLSGSSTDTQYF
length: 13; V: TRBV10-3; size: once; J: TRBJ2-7; D: -; DNA: TGTGCCATCAGTATGTCGCTATCCTACGAGCAGTACTTC; CDR3: CAISMSLSYEQYF
length: 15; V: TRBV18; size: -; J: TRBJ2-5; D: -; DNA: TGTGCCAGCTCACCACCGTGGGGGGGCGAGGAGACCCAGTACTTC; CDR3: CASSPPWGGEETQYF
length: 15; V: TRBV11-3; size: -; J: TRBJ1-4; D: TRBD1; DNA: TGTGCCAGCAGCCGCCGGCAGGGGGATAATGAAAAACTGTTTTTT; CDR3: CASSRRQGDNEKLFF
length: 14; V: TRBV7-6; size: many; J: TRBJ1-1; D: -; DNA: TGTGCCAGCAGCTCACAGGGAATGAACACTGAAGCTTTCTTT; CDR3: CASSSQGMNTEAFF
length: 19; V: TRBV19; size: -; J: TRBJ2-6; D: TRBD2; DNA: TGTGCCAGTAGTCCCCTGAGACTAGCGGGGGACTCTGGGGCCAACGTCCTGACTTTC; CDR3: CASSPLRLAGDSGANVLTF
length: 14; V: TRBV29-1; size: -; J: TRBJ1-1; D: TRBD1; DNA: TGCAGCGTCTGGTCCCGGGACAGGGACACTGAAGCTTTCTTT; CDR3: CSVWSRDRDTEAFF
length: 12; V: TRBV6-2/TRBV6-3; size: many; J: TRBJ1-2; D: -; DNA: TGTGCCAGCAGTATAACAGGGTACGGCTACACCTTC; CDR3: CASSITGYGYTF
length: 15; V: TRBV3-1; size: many; J: TRBJ2-7; D: -; DNA: TGTGCCAGCAGCCAAGGAGGATACCTCTCCTACGAGCAGTACTTC; CDR3: CASSQGGYLSYEQYF
length: 15; V: TRBV7-3; size: many; J: TRBJ2-1; D: TRBD2; DNA: TGTGCCAGCAGCTTAATCCGGGGGGGACCAAATGAGCAGTTCTTC; CDR3: CASSLIRGGPNEQFF
length: 14; V: TRBV12-3/TRBV12-4; size: -; J: TRBJ2-3; D: -; DNA: TGTGCCAGCAGTGACTTCCTGAGCACAGATACGCAGTATTTT; CDR3: CASSDFLSTDTQYF
length: 17; V: TRBV5-1; size: -; J: TRBJ2-1; D: TRBD2; DNA: TGCGCCAGCAGCCAAGAGGCCCCTAGCGGCTCCTACAATGAGCAGTTCTTC; CDR3: CASSQEAPSGSYNEQFF
length: 15; V: TRBV6-5; size: few; J: TRBJ2-1; D: TRBD1; DNA: TGTGCCAGCAGTTACGACAGGGAATTGTGGGATGAGCAGTTCTTC; CDR3: CASSYDRELWDEQFF
length: 13; V: TRBV2; size: many; J: TRBJ2-7; D: TRBD1; DNA: TGTGCCAGCAGTGGACAGGGGGCGTCCGAGCAGTACTTC; CDR3: CASSGQGASEQYF
length: 15; V: TRBV4-1; size: -; J: TRBJ2-7; D: -; DNA: TGCGCCAGCAGCCAAGCACCCGAAGGCATTTTCGAGCAGTACTTC; CDR3: CASSQAPEGIFEQYF